The 23 T cell receptor beta chains in this list originate from one sample, sequenced in a study of T-cell reconstitution after alpha-beta-depleted transplantation in children. Preparation of the TCRbeta library involved a method that used unique molecular identifiers. Via MiXCR, TCRdb re-called the PCR reads, giving one row per CDR3 protein. Among some 600,000 distinct CDR3 sequences listed, about an eighth were seen once. The sequencing here drew on PBMCs, mostly from graft donor cells, taken 360 days after TCRalphabeta/CD19-depleted stem cell transplant. The origin of the receptors is a male patient between 10 and 17 years old who had a stem cell transplant for acute myeloid leukemia, so the T cells may come from the graft donor.

This clonotype has at least ten counts. The chain uses TRBV10-2 and TRBJ2-5, with 7 bases matching TRBD2. There are 16 residues in the CDR3. Per the germline V gene, CDR1 is WSHSY and CDR2 is SAAADI. V dropped 2 bases and J dropped 1; count of bases not matched to a gene: 7. The CDR3 loop reads CASSEPGLLSQETQYF. Here the CDR3 DNA reads TGCGCCAGCAGTGAGCCGGGACTATTGAGCCAAGAGACCCAGTACTTC.

This clonotype was seen at least ten times. The J gene is TRBJ2-3, the V gene TRBV5-5; TRBD1 is a possible D gene (6 bases). There are 15 residues in the CDR3. CDR1 and CDR2 (germline): SGHKS, YYEKEE (reference sequence). The V end was cut by 1 base, the J end by 2 bases, with 11 bases between. The CDR3 bases are TGTGCCAGCAGCTTGCGGCAGGGGTACACAGATACGCAGTATTTT. Its translation is CASSLRQGYTDTQYF.

In its sample, this clonotype was seen many times. The chain recombines TRBV20-1 with TRBJ1-2; the match to TRBD1 covers 7 bases. The germline gives CDR1 DFQATT, CDR2 SNEGSKA (reference sequence). V trimming: 6 bases; J trimming: 4 bases; junction bases outside the gene matches: 5. The CDR3 runs to 12 residues. CDR3 sequence reads: CSAVGTAYGYTF. The CDR3 DNA sequence: TGCAGTGCGGTCGGGACAGCCTATGGCTACACCTTC.

The chain joins TRBV29-1 to TRBJ2-4, with TRBD2 identical over 12 bases. Germline CDR1 is SQVTM and CDR2 is ANQGSEA. J was trimmed by 0 bases and V by 2 bases; bases with no gene match: 5. The CDR3 covers 17 residues. The CDR3 DNA follows: TGCAGCGTTGAATGGACTAGCGGGAAACGAGCCAAAAACATTCAGTACTTC. Translating gives CSVEWTSGKRAKNIQYF.

This clonotype was found many times. The chain combines TRBV20-1 with TRBJ1-6, with unresolved D. CDR1 is DFQATT, CDR2 SNEGSKA, per germline (reference sequence). The CDR3 covers 14 residues. V lost 7 bases, J lost 5 bases, and 15 bases lay in between. CDR3 bases: TGCAGTGGCAGACCGGACCGAAATAATTCACCCCTCCACTTT. It is translated as CSGRPDRNNSPLHF.

This clonotype was seen ten or more times. The J gene is TRBJ2-5, the V gene TRBV5-1, with D possibly matching TRBD2 (6 bases). This CDR3 is 14 amino acids long. Germline CDR1 reads SGHRS; CDR2 reads YFSETQ. The germline V and J ends were trimmed by 3 bases and 1 base, with 10 bases remaining between them. The DNA of the CDR3 is TGCGCCAGCAGCTCGCCGGGACTCCAAGAGACCCAGTACTTC. It codes for CASSSPGLQETQYF.

This clonotype was observed a handful of times. The V and J genes are TRBV5-6 and TRBJ1-5, with no clear D. The V gene's germline CDR1 is SGHDT and CDR2 YYEEEE. The CDR3 totals 14 residues. Trimming took 0 bases from V and 3 from J, leaving 7 bases between them. The DNA for the CDR3 is TGTGCCAGCAGCTTGGTCAGAGACAATCAGCCCCAGCATTTT. It yields the protein CASSLVRDNQPQHF. The full variable domain, its missing parts supplied by reference TRBV5-6 and TRBJ1-5, is DAGVTQSPTHLIKTRGQQVTLRCSPKSGHDTVSWYQQALGQGPQFIFQYYEEEERQRGNFPDRFSGHQFPNYSSELNVNALLLGDSALYLCASSLVRDNQPQHFGDGTRLSIL.

This clonotype has at least ten counts. The chain combines TRBV4-3 with TRBJ2-7; a possible D gene is TRBD2 (6 bases). CDR1 and CDR2 from the germline V gene are LGHNA and YSLEER. V shed 0 bases and J shed 0 bases, with 21 bases lying between them. The CDR3 totals 19 residues. The CDR3 region has the DNA TGCGCCAGCAGCCAAGATTTTGGGGGGACGGGACCGGGCTCCTACGAGCAGTACTTC. Amino acids: CASSQDFGGTGPGSYEQYF.

The V and J genes are TRBV12-3 or TRBV12-4 and TRBJ2-1; no firm D call. This CDR3 comprises 15 residues. The germline V and J ends were trimmed by 6 bases and 0 bases, with 12 bases remaining between them. CDR3 protein: CASSLKESSYNEQFF. Here the CDR3 DNA reads TGTGCCAGCAGCTTAAAGGAAAGCTCCTACAATGAGCAGTTCTTC.

The V call is TRBV4-3, the J call TRBJ2-7, with 8 positions matching TRBD2. CDR1 and CDR2 (germline): LGHNA, YSLEER. The V segment lost 1 base and the J segment 3 bases; nucleotides outside the gene matches: 14. CDR3 size: 18 residues. This chain's CDR3 is CASSQVPRERERYYEQYF. CDR3 in DNA: TGCGCCAGCAGCCAAGTCCCAAGGGAGCGGGAGAGGTACTACGAGCAGTACTTC.

This clonotype has a handful of counts. The CDR3 DNA sequence: TGCAGTGCTAGACCGCCAGGGAAGGCCAGTGAGCAGTTCTTC. Amino acid sequence: CSARPPGKASEQFF. The chain joins TRBV20-1 to TRBJ2-1, with TRBD1 as a possible D gene (5 bases). The CDR3 length is 14 residues. V was clipped by 2 bases and J by 9 bases, with 17 bases between them. Germline V gives CDR1 DFQATT, CDR2 SNEGSKA (reference sequence).

The chain has TRBV5-1 and TRBJ1-5; D is unclear. CDR1 and CDR2 from the germline V gene are SGHRS and YFSETQ. V shed 0 bases and J shed 7 bases, with 14 bases lying between them. This CDR3 comprises 15 residues. CDR3 amino acids: CASSLDPTNYQPQHF. As DNA, the CDR3 is TGCGCCAGCAGCTTGGACCCTACAAATTACCAGCCCCAGCATTTT.

The chain employs TRBV6-2 or TRBV6-3 and TRBJ1-1; D might be TRBD1 (5 bases). This CDR3 has 16 residues. Looked up from germline, CDR1 is MNHEY and CDR2 is SVGEGT. Between the trimmed V and J ends, which lost 4 bases and 1 base, there was a span of 16 bases. CDR3 in DNA: TGTGCCAGCAGTTTTCCGGGGGTCGGAAGGAACACTGAAGCTTTCTTT. Amino acid sequence: CASSFPGVGRNTEAFF.

This clonotype was seen a few times. The chain carries TRBV4-2 and TRBJ2-5; D might be TRBD1 or TRBD2, each matching 6 bases. Trimming took off 8 bases at V and 3 bases at J, with 13 bases between the two ends. Germline V gene data show CDR1 as LGHNA and CDR2 as YNFKEQ. The CDR3 runs to 13 residues. The CDR3 loop reads CASSYGGEETQYF. The CDR3, as DNA: TGTGCCAGCTCCTACGGGGGCGAAGAGACCCAGTACTTC.

The genes are TRBV29-1 and TRBJ2-3, with D perhaps TRBD1 or TRBD2 (5 bases each). Germline V gives CDR1 SQVTM, CDR2 ANQGSEA. The CDR3 is made up of 14 amino acids. The V end lost 5 bases, the J end lost 4 bases, and 16 bases lay between the germline ends. The CDR3 DNA reads as TGCAGCGTTCCGGGACCATCGTCCCCAGATACGCAGTATTTT. Amino acids: CSVPGPSSPDTQYF.

J is TRBJ1-5 and V is TRBV2; the D is unclear. The CDR3 loop spans 16 amino acids. Trimming stripped 8 bases from V and 6 bases from J, with 23 bases between. Germline CDR1 reads SNHLY; CDR2 reads FYNNEI. The CDR3 spells CASGKAAGLLTQPQHF. In DNA, the CDR3 is TGTGCCAGCGGTAAAGCGGCGGGGTTGTTGACTCAGCCCCAGCATTTT.

CDR3 protein: CAASEGGLAPFF. CDR3 DNA: TGTGCCGCCAGTGAAGGGGGGCTCGCACCTTTCTTT. The J gene is TRBJ1-1, the V gene TRBV2, with D tentatively TRBD1 (6 bases). The CDR3 totals 12 residues. The germline gives CDR1 SNHLY, CDR2 FYNNEI. Between the trimmed V and J ends, which lost 11 bases and 12 bases, there was a span of 22 bases.

The sample holds a few counts of this clonotype. The V call is TRBV28, the J call TRBJ2-3; D possibly uses TRBD1 or TRBD2 (5 bases each). Trimming pared 2 bases from V and 11 bases from J, leaving 14 bases between. The CDR3 is 13 amino acids. The germline CDR1 and CDR2 sequences are MDHEN and SYDVKM. The CDR3 loop reads CASSLTPGPEQYF. The DNA of the CDR3 is TGTGCCAGCAGTTTAACCCCGGGACCCGAGCAGTATTTT. The full variable domain, completed using reference TRBV28 and TRBJ2-3, is DVKVTQSSRYLVKRTGEKVFLECVQDMDHENMFWYRQDPGLGLRLIYFSYDVKMKEKGDIPEGYSVSREKKERFSLILESASTNQTSMYLCASSLTPGPEQYFGPGTRLTVL.

This clonotype was recorded many times. This chain links TRBV28 with TRBJ2-5; a weak D match, TRBD2 (5 bases). V was clipped by 3 bases and J by 2 bases, with 7 bases between them. This CDR3 has 13 amino acids. CDR1 MDHEN and CDR2 SYDVKM come from the germline V gene. CDR3 residues: CASSFDYQETQYF. For the CDR3, the DNA is TGTGCCAGCAGTTTTGACTATCAAGAGACCCAGTACTTC.

The V and J genes are TRBV6-5 and TRBJ2-1; 7 bases agree with TRBD2. J gave up 9 bases and V 5 bases, and 4 bases lay outside the gene matches. This CDR3 contains 12 residues. Germline loops: CDR1 MNHEY, CDR2 SVGAGI. CDR3 sequence: CASSQTSSEQFF. CDR3 in DNA: TGTGCCAGCAGTCAGACTAGCTCTGAGCAGTTCTTC.

V usage is TRBV6-5 and J usage is TRBJ2-3, with 12 bases aligning to TRBD1. The CDR3 runs 17 residues. Germline CDR1 is MNHEY and CDR2 is SVGAGI. The V and J ends lost 2 bases and 1 base, in that order; junction bases with no gene match: 4. The CDR3 is CASSYGTGGVGTDTQYF. Written as DNA, the CDR3 is TGTGCCAGCAGTTACGGGACAGGGGGCGTCGGCACAGATACGCAGTATTTT.

The V and J genes are TRBV19 and TRBJ2-2, with 7 bases matching TRBD2. The CDR3 contains 14 residues. Germline V lookup: CDR1 LNHDA, CDR2 SQIVND (reference sequence). V lost 6 bases and J lost 6; bases outside the gene matches: 7. The DNA of the CDR3 is TGTGCCAGTAGCTTGGGTAGCGGGCCCGGGGAGCTGTTTTTT. It translates to CASSLGSGPGELFF.

The chain links TRBV20-1 to TRBJ1-1, with D possibly being TRBD1 (5 bases). Germline CDR1 and CDR2: DFQATT and SNEGSKA (reference sequence). Trimming cost V 7 bases and J 1 base, with 13 bases left between them. The CDR3 has 13 residues. This chain's CDR3 is CSVQGVGNTEAFF. CDR3 nucleotide sequence: TGCAGTGTTCAGGGTGTTGGGAACACTGAAGCTTTCTTT.